Presented here are 5 T cell receptor beta chains from one specimen sequenced in a study of beta chain features in type 1 diabetes. Whole-study results and caveats: People with Type 1 diabetes carried modestly yet significantly shorter TCRB CDR3s in all four CD4+ subsets.

These receptors' targets are unknown. What was sequenced were expressed TCRB transcripts, since all of the isolated RNA had been reverse transcribed. Sequenced by immunoSEQ multiplex PCR; TCRdb stores in-frame clones only, minus some. The sample shows around 360,000 clones, around 12% of them seen only once. Sequenced material: naive CD4+ T cells from blood. The receptor source for this set is a woman aged 18-35 years with type 1 diabetes.

The chain joins TRBV27 to TRBJ1-1, with D unclear. Germline V lookup: CDR1 MNHEY, CDR2 SMNVEV (reference sequence). V lost 6 bases to trimming and J lost 1 base, with 9 bases between them. There are 13 residues in the CDR3. The CDR3 sequence: CASSHRGNTEAFF. The CDR3 nucleotides are TGTGCCAGCAGCCATCGGGGGAACACTGAAGCTTTCTTT.

In this sample, this clone turned up a few times. The V gene is TRBV7-2, the J gene TRBJ2-2, with D hard to call. CDR1 and CDR2 from the germline V gene are SGHTA and FQGNSA. V gave up 4 bases and J gave up 6 bases, with 12 bases separating them. The CDR3 spans 14 residues. CDR3 protein: CASSSPVRSGELFF. The CDR3 DNA is TGTGCCAGCAGCTCCCCCGTGCGTTCCGGGGAGCTGTTTTTT.

A few counts support this clone. This chain connects TRBV4-1 to TRBJ2-5; 7 bases line up with TRBD1. Trimming took 2 bases from V and 5 from J; bases not matched to a gene: 8. CDR1 and CDR2 from the germline V gene are MGHRA and YSYEKL. The CDR3 has 15 amino acids. CDR3 sequence reads: CASSQLAGGPETQYF. In nucleotides, the CDR3 is TGCGCCAGCAGCCAATTAGCAGGGGGTCCGGAGACCCAGTACTTC.

This clone was picked up a small number of times. The V call is TRBV6-6, the J call TRBJ2-7; D unclear. CDR1 and CDR2 (germline): MNHNY, SVGAGI (reference sequence). The ends were cut back, 1 base at V and 6 bases at J, with 13 bases in the middle. The CDR3 covers 14 residues. CDR3 amino acids: CASSYLARQAEQYF. The CDR3, as DNA: TGTGCCAGCAGTTACTTGGCCCGCCAGGCCGAGCAGTACTTC.

This chain joins TRBV4-1 and TRBJ2-7; TRBD1 agrees at 8 bases. The CDR3 is 15 residues long. The V and J ends lost 1 base and 2 bases, in that order; junction bases with no gene match: 4. The germline V gene has CDR1 MGHRA and CDR2 YSYEKL. In nucleotides, the CDR3 is TGCGCCAGCAGCCAAGCCATCAGGGGGCCCTACGAGCAGTACTTC. This sequence encodes CASSQAIRGPYEQYF.